Sequencing of this TCR beta chain was carried out in a study of cytomegalovirus exposure and HLA in healthy donors. Study-level findings and limits: Later work associated approximately 17,000 TCR beta sequences with HLA alleles at 0.05 false discovery rate. Cytomegalovirus-associated status was assigned to 164 TCR beta chains. The study found most TCR sequences rare, yet found some public TCRs in many donors.

The donors (healthy individuals) were bone marrow donors. The PCR contained 60 Vbeta and 13 Jbeta primers. Sequencing used immunoSEQ multiplex PCR; TCRdb keeps in-frame clones, though not all of them. This sample has about 110,000 clones, with about four fifths found just once. Of note for this clone: The antigen is unknown.

This TCR was recovered from a woman aged 55 to 70 in good health and CMV-seropositive. Sample: PBMCs.

In DNA, the CDR3 is TGTGCCAGCAGCTTAGACATTAGCACAGATACGCAGTATTTT. This translates into CASSLDISTDTQYF. The chain has TRBV11-2 and TRBJ2-3, with unresolved D. Per the germline V gene, CDR1 is SGHAT and CDR2 is FQNNGV. V lost 0 bases and J 0 bases, leaving 4 bases between the germline ends. The CDR3 has 14 residues.